The 6 T cell receptor beta chains given below trace back to one sample, sequenced in a study of beta chain features in type 1 diabetes. Reverse transcribing all isolated RNA meant expressed TCRB transcripts were sequenced. Only in-frame clones appear in the TCRdb table, and some are missing; sequencing was by immunoSEQ multiplex PCR. In the table there are almost 250,000 clones, roughly 15% of which are singletons. Sequencing used naive CD4+ T cells from blood. These receptors all stem from a woman between 40 and 55 years old in good health.

This clone has only one observation. V is TRBV15 and J is TRBJ2-3; 15 nucleotides align to TRBD2. Germline trimming cut 0 bases from V and 14 bases from J; bases unmatched to any gene: 15. Per germline, CDR1 LNHNV and CDR2 YYDKDF (reference sequence). The CDR3 is made up of 18 amino acids. CDR3 in DNA: TGTGCCACCAGCAGAGATTCCGGAACTTCGGGACTAGCGGGGGGTCTGTATTTT. Translated: CATSRDSGTSGLAGGLYF. Using reference TRBV15 and TRBJ2-3 for the parts outside the CDR3, the full variable domain is DAMVIQNPRYQVTQFGKPVTLSCSQTLNHNVMYWYQQKSSQAPKLLFHYYDKDFNNEADTPDNFQSRRPNTSFCFLDIRSPGLGDTAMYLCATSRDSGTSGLAGGLYFGPGTRLTVL.

This clone showed up just a few times. The V and J genes are TRBV10-3 and TRBJ1-5, with D unclear. This CDR3 is built from 14 residues. Per germline, CDR1 ENHRY and CDR2 SYGVKD. Trimming pared 6 bases from V and 9 bases from J, leaving 18 bases between. CDR3 coding DNA: TGTGCCATCAGCCTAGGACGGACTAGTGGGCCCCAGCATTTT. This sequence encodes CAISLGRTSGPQHF.

This clone was seen only a few times. This rearrangement joins TRBV5-1 to TRBJ2-3, with 10 nucleotides matching TRBD2. CDR1 and CDR2 (germline): SGHRS, YFSETQ. The CDR3 sequence is 16 residues long. V trimming: 4 bases; J trimming: 1 base; junction bases outside the gene matches: 6. DNA of the CDR3: TGCGCCAGCAGCAAAAGCGGGGGGGCTGGCACAGATACGCAGTATTTT. Residues: CASSKSGGAGTDTQYF.

This clone has only a few counts. The genes are TRBV18 and TRBJ1-1, with a weak D call TRBD1 (5 bases). V was shortened by 3 bases and J by 7 bases, with 12 bases between the two germline ends. This CDR3 comprises 13 residues. The germline gives CDR1 KGHSH, CDR2 LQKENI. The CDR3 sequence: CASSPRQGGEAFF. In nucleotides, the CDR3 is TGTGCCAGCTCACCGAGGCAGGGAGGTGAAGCTTTCTTT.

This clone was observed a handful of times. The chain is built from TRBV14 and TRBJ2-3; TRBD2 is a possible D gene (5 bases). With 4 bases removed from V and 1 base from J, the gap between germline ends came to 18 bases. The CDR3 runs to 17 residues. In germline, CDR1 is SGHDN, CDR2 FVKESK. The CDR3 bases are TGTGCCAGCAGCCCGGGGAAAAAGGTGGGAGGCACAGATACGCAGTATTTT. The encoded protein is CASSPGKKVGGTDTQYF.

This chain connects TRBV18 to TRBJ2-2, with TRBD2 matching 8 bases. Germline loops: CDR1 KGHSH, CDR2 LQKENI. This CDR3 comprises 17 residues. J lost 4 bases, V lost 6 bases, and 13 bases had no gene match. CDR3 sequence (DNA): TGTGCCAGCTCTTTTCTCGGAGCGGGGGAGTCCACCGGGGAGCTGTTTTTT. Translated: CASSFLGAGESTGELFF.